These 18 T cell receptor beta chains were all obtained from the same sample, sequenced in a study of shared clonotypes between healthy human individuals (dated by TCRdb to the early 2020s). The library was made by the immunoSEQ multiplex PCR assay. TCRdb's version of the immuneACCESS table is confined to in-frame rearrangements and falls short of the full clone set. An unresolved V gene accounts for under half of the shortfall where checked; the remainder is of unknown origin. Across this sample there are some 2,400,000 clones, with under 97% seen only once. The ten top clones hold more than 0.1% of the sample. Sequencing was performed on naive CD4+ T cells sorted from blood. Interpreted using the paper, the cell subset or site label stands for: CD45RA+ positively selected. These receptors all stem from a man aged 18 to 30 in good health.

Concerning this clone itself: The sample has other DNA sequences that encode this CDR3 too. The chain has TRBV5-1 and TRBJ1-2; D is undetermined. The germline V gene has CDR1 SGHRS and CDR2 YFSETQ. The CDR3 spans 13 residues. V lost 0 bases and J lost 2, with 5 bases in between. CDR3 residues: CASSLVGNYGYTF. The CDR3 DNA is TGCGCCAGCAGCTTGGTAGGGAACTATGGCTACACCTTC.

V and J are TRBV9 and TRBJ1-3; D is undetermined. Trimming removed 0 bases at V and 0 bases at J, with 10 bases between. The CDR3 has 16 amino acids. Germline CDR1 is SGDLS and CDR2 is YYNGEE. The CDR3 region has the DNA TGTGCCAGCAGCGTAGCTGCGCTGAGCTCTGGAAACACCATATATTTT. Translated, it gives CASSVAALSSGNTIYF.

This clone has just one count. CDR3 amino acids: CASSVLQGEGDSPLHF. Written as DNA, the CDR3 is TGTGCCAGCAGCGTACTACAGGGCGAAGGTGATTCACCCCTCCACTTT. This rearrangement joins TRBV5-4 to TRBJ1-6, with D possibly matching TRBD1 (6 bases). Trimming shortened V by 4 bases and J by 8 bases, and 19 bases separated the two germline ends. This CDR3 is 16 amino acids long. The germline V gene has CDR1 SGHNT and CDR2 YYREEE (reference sequence).

The V and J genes are TRBV10-3 and TRBJ2-3; 8 bases line up with TRBD1. Germline loops: CDR1 ENHRY, CDR2 SYGVKD. V shed 3 bases, J shed 2 bases, and the junction held 7 bases outside the gene matches. The CDR3 has 16 residues. The CDR3 region is CAISEEGGQATDTQYF. The CDR3 bases are TGTGCCATCAGTGAAGAGGGGGGACAGGCCACAGATACGCAGTATTTT.

The chain uses TRBV5-6 and TRBJ2-1; tentatively, D is TRBD2 (5 bases). CDR1 and CDR2 from the germline V gene are SGHDT and YYEEEE. Between the trimmed V and J ends, which lost 4 bases and 0 bases, there was a span of 11 bases. The CDR3 contains 15 residues. The chain's CDR3 is CASSMTTSSYNEQFF. CDR3 bases: TGTGCCAGCAGCATGACAACTAGCTCCTACAATGAGCAGTTCTTC. The full variable domain, in which reference TRBV5-6 and TRBJ2-1 provide the parts outside the CDR3, is DAGVTQSPTHLIKTRGQQVTLRCSPKSGHDTVSWYQQALGQGPQFIFQYYEEEERQRGNFPDRFSGHQFPNYSSELNVNALLLGDSALYLCASSMTTSSYNEQFFGPGTRLTVL.

This clone was detected only once. This sequence joins TRBV7-9 and TRBJ1-1, with D perhaps TRBD1 (5 bases). In germline, CDR1 is SEHNR, CDR2 FQNEAQ (reference sequence). V was clipped by 8 bases and J by 0 bases, with 22 bases between them. The CDR3 totals 17 residues. The CDR3 here is CASQSWGGLVMNTEAFF. CDR3 nucleotide sequence: TGTGCCAGCCAAAGTTGGGGGGGACTCGTCATGAACACTGAAGCTTTCTTT.

The chain's CDR3 is CASSRRGDGFQETQYF. The DNA of the CDR3 is TGTGCCAGCAGCCGAAGGGGAGACGGATTCCAAGAGACCCAGTACTTC. The chain links TRBV5-4 to TRBJ2-5; the D gene could be TRBD1 or TRBD2 (5 bases each). V gave up 4 bases and J gave up 1 base, with 17 bases separating them. CDR3 length equals 16 residues. The germline gives CDR1 SGHNT, CDR2 YYREEE (reference sequence).

The gene calls are TRBV6-1 and TRBJ2-3; 7 bases agree with TRBD1. The germline V gene has CDR1 MNHNS and CDR2 SASEGT. V shed 4 bases and J 2 bases; nucleotides not matched to a gene: 9. This CDR3 spans 16 amino acids. The CDR3 is CASSGPLTGSTDTQYF. The CDR3 DNA reads as TGTGCCAGCAGTGGTCCCTTGACAGGGTCCACAGATACGCAGTATTTT.

As for this clone: One end of the junction is discordant with germline, which a read error may explain. The chain has TRBV2 and TRBJ2-3; D possibly corresponds to TRBD2 (5 bases). The CDR3 is made up of 10 amino acids. Germline CDR1 reads SNHLY; CDR2 reads FYNNEI. In DNA form, the CDR3 reads TGTGCCAGCAGTGATAGGGAGCAGTTTTTT. As protein: CASSDREQFF.

V gene TRBV2 combines with J gene TRBJ2-7; a weak D match, TRBD2 (6 bases). V lost 7 bases and J 7 bases, leaving 17 bases between the germline ends. Germline values: CDR1 SNHLY, CDR2 FYNNEI. The CDR3 runs 13 residues. For the CDR3, the DNA is TGTGCCAGCACCATCCGGGAGAACAAGGAGCAGTACTTC. Translating it yields CASTIRENKEQYF.

This chain connects TRBV19 to TRBJ2-5; 7 positions match TRBD2. The CDR3 has 14 amino acids. Looked up from germline, CDR1 is LNHDA and CDR2 is SQIVND (reference sequence). The J segment lost 4 bases and the V segment lost 0 bases, leaving 2 bases of the junction unmatched. The CDR3 sequence is CASSIDREGETQYF. DNA for the CDR3: TGTGCCAGTAGTATAGACAGGGAGGGAGAGACCCAGTACTTC. Based on the CDR3 plus reference TRBV19 and TRBJ2-5, the full variable domain is DGGITQSPKYLFRKEGQNVTLSCEQNLNHDAMYWYRQDPGQGLRLIYYSQIVNDFQKGDIAEGYSVSREKKESFPLTVTSAQKNPTAFYLCASSIDREGETQYFGPGTRLLVL.

A note on this clone: The sample has other DNA sequences that encode this CDR3 too. The rearrangement links TRBV10-3 to TRBJ1-2, with TRBD1 matching 8 bases. The CDR3 is 14 amino acids. V shed 3 bases, J shed 2 bases, and the junction held 2 bases outside the gene matches. CDR1 is ENHRY, CDR2 SYGVKD, per germline. The CDR3 spells CAISEGTGNYGYTF. The CDR3 nucleotides are TGTGCCATCAGTGAAGGGACAGGCAACTATGGCTACACCTTC.

The chain carries TRBV28 and TRBJ1-2; D is undetermined. There are 14 residues in the CDR3. Trimming pared 7 bases from V and 0 bases from J, leaving 12 bases between. Germline V CDR1 and CDR2: MDHEN, SYDVKM. DNA for the CDR3: TGTGCCAGCATCAGCGGCGACGCTAACTATGGCTACACCTTC. Translated: CASISGDANYGYTF.

The chain has TRBV10-3 and TRBJ2-1; no clear D. Germline loops: CDR1 ENHRY, CDR2 SYGVKD. The CDR3 contains 11 residues. Trimming shortened V by 6 bases and J by 8 bases, and 8 bases separated the two germline ends. This CDR3 reads CAIRGAHEQFF. Here the CDR3 DNA reads TGTGCCATCAGGGGCGCCCATGAGCAGTTCTTC.

V usage is TRBV6-5 and J usage is TRBJ1-5; D possibly corresponds to TRBD1 (5 bases). This CDR3 contains 13 residues. V dropped 6 bases and J dropped 7 bases, with 13 bases sitting between them. CDR1 and CDR2 (germline): MNHEY, SVGAGI. CDR3 in amino acids: CASSAGRGQPQHF. CDR3 nucleotide sequence: TGTGCCAGCAGCGCTGGTAGGGGCCAGCCCCAGCATTTT.

CDR3 DNA: TGTGCCATCAGATCGACGGACAGGTCGAACACTGAAGCTTTCTTT. Translated, it gives CAIRSTDRSNTEAFF. V usage is TRBV10-3 and J usage is TRBJ1-1, with 7 positions matching TRBD1. The CDR3 spans 15 residues. From germline, CDR1 is ENHRY and CDR2 SYGVKD. Losses at the gene ends were 6 bases for V and 1 base for J; bases not matched to a gene: 8.

The rearrangement joins TRBV30 to TRBJ2-2; D is uncertain. The CDR3 length is 15 residues. Trimming left V 2 bases short and J 6 bases short, with 16 bases between. Germline V gene sequence: CDR1 GTSNPN, CDR2 SVGIG (reference sequence). CDR3 coding DNA: TGTGCCTGGAGTCCGGGTTCCATAGGATCCGGGGAGCTGTTTTTT. Encoded protein: CAWSPGSIGSGELFF.

The rearrangement joins TRBV28 to TRBJ1-3; D is unresolved. The CDR3 has 15 amino acids. Germline V lookup: CDR1 MDHEN, CDR2 SYDVKM. The V end was cut by 6 bases, the J end by 0 bases, with 12 bases between. The CDR3 loop reads CASSDQQSSGNTIYF. CDR3 DNA sequence: TGTGCCAGCAGCGATCAACAGAGCTCTGGAAACACCATATATTTT.